This T cell receptor beta chain was obtained from a study of early T cells in non-severe SARS-CoV-2 infection. Overall study context: Sequenced bulk RNA came from whole blood that was unsorted, and chains were unpaired.

TCRdb analysed the 5' RACE reads with MiXCR anew, one entry per CDR3 protein. The repertoire holds 45,000 to 55,000 distinct CDR3 sequences, approximately 10% seen once, with roughly a tenth in the top ten. This clonotype was recorded a few times. The TCR sequence derives from an adult who was a healthcare worker with PCR-confirmed SARS-CoV-2 infection or an uninfected control (not recorded which). The source material was whole blood.

This CDR3 reads CSAVPTSGLSSYNEQFF. CDR3 nucleotides: TGCAGTGCTGTCCCTACTAGCGGGCTAAGCTCCTACAATGAGCAGTTCTTC. V gene TRBV20-1 combines with J gene TRBJ2-1, with TRBD2 matching 9 bases. V dropped 5 bases and J dropped 0; count of bases not matched to a gene: 11. The CDR3 spans 17 residues. Germline V gene sequence: CDR1 DFQATT, CDR2 SNEGSKA (reference sequence).